Listed here is a single T cell receptor beta chain. The antigen remains undetermined. Trimming stripped 5 bases from V and 0 bases from J, with 11 bases between. In germline, CDR1 is SGHTS, CDR2 YDEGEE. This CDR3 is 15 amino acids long. These data are taken from a study of identifying expanded T cells in peripheral blood. Study observations and caveats: Approximately two-week clone count variance significantly increased as total template count grew.

Assay: immunoSEQ multiplex PCR; the TCRdb copy retains only in-frame clones and omits some. The sample consists of more than 70,000 clones, about 90% of them appearing once. This TCR came from a person between 18 and 69 years old in good health. V and J are TRBV5-8 and TRBJ2-2; D possibly corresponds to TRBD1 (5 bases). Sequenced: blood. The CDR3, as DNA: TGTGCCAGCAGAAAAGGACATTCGAACACCGGGGAGCTGTTTTTT. It encodes CASRKGHSNTGELFF.